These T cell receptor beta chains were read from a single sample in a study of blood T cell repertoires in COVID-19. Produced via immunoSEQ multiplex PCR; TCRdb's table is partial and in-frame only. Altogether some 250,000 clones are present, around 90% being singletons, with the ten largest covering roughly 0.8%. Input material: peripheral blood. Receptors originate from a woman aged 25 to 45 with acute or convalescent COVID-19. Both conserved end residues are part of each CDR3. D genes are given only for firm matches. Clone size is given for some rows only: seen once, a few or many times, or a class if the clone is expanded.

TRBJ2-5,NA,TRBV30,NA,TGTTCCAGTGGACGAGGGGGGGCCGGAGAGACCCAGTACTTC,CSSGRGGAGETQYF
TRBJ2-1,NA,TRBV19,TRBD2,TGTGCCACCCGACTAGCGGGAGCGTTATACAATGAGCAGTTCTTC,CATRLAGALYNEQFF
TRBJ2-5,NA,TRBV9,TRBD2,TGTGCCAGCAGCGCAGGACTAGCGGGAGGAAGGCAAGAGACCCAGTACTTC,CASSAGLAGGRQETQYF
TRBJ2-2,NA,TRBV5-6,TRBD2,TGTGCCAGCAGCTCAACACTAGCGGGAGGGCATGTCGGGGAGCTGTTTTTT,CASSSTLAGGHVGELFF
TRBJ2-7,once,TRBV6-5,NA,TGTGCCAGCAGGATTAGCGCGACAAGTGTTTACGAGCAGTACTTC,CASRISATSVYEQYF
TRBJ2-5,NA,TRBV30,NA,TGTGCCTGGACCCCGGGGTACCGGCAGCAAGAGACCCAGTACTTC,CAWTPGYRQQETQYF
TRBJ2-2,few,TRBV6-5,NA,TGTGCCAGCAGTACAAGGGACTCGAACACCGGGGAGCTGTTTTTT,CASSTRDSNTGELFF
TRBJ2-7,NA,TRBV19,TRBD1,TGTGCCAGTAGTATGACAGGGAGTAACTACGAGCAGTACTTC,CASSMTGSNYEQYF
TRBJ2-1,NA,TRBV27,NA,TGTGCCAGCAGTTTGGTGCGGGGTTGGGATGAGCAGTTCTTC,CASSLVRGWDEQFF
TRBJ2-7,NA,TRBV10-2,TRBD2,TGCGCCAGCAGTGAGTTAGCGGGAGGTCGCGAGCAGTACTTC,CASSELAGGREQYF
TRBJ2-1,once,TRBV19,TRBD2,TGTGCCAGTAGTATCCTAGCGGGCGGTGAGCAGTTCTTC,CASSILAGGEQFF
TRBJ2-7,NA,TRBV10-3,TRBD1,TGTGCCATAAGCCGGGACAGAACCTACGAGCAGTACTTC,CAISRDRTYEQYF
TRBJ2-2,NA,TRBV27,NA,TGTGCCAGCAGTTTAACAGGCTATTTGACCGGGGAGCTGTTTTTT,CASSLTGYLTGELFF
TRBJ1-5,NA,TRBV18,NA,TGTGCCAGCTCGCAGGGGAGGGATCAGCCCCAGCATTTT,CASSQGRDQPQHF